The sequence of this T cell receptor beta chain was determined in a study of shared clonotypes between healthy human individuals. In the authors' methods: Filtering differed, since immunoSEQ gave only junction sequences and no quality scores. Here immunoSEQ multiplex PCR was the method, and the copy in TCRdb shows in-frame clones only, minus some. Clone size and the V and J calls come from that table; the DNA yielded D and trimming. The sample yields 740,000 or so clones, approximately 73% seen once. V dropped 6 bases and J dropped 0; count of bases not matched to a gene: 1. This CDR3 comprises 14 residues. The germline V gene has CDR1 MNHEY and CDR2 SMNVEV (reference sequence).

The sequencing sample was made of memory CD4+ T cells sorted from blood. This sample's subset: CD45RA-negative fraction. This TCR came from a woman under 40 in good health. The rearrangement uses TRBV27 and TRBJ2-7; 11 bases are a match to TRBD1. For the CDR3, the DNA is TGTGCCAGCAGAGGGACAGGGGGCTCCTACGAGCAGTACTTC. Translation gives CASRGTGGSYEQYF.